This TCR beta chain is drawn from a study of patients and donors after allogeneic stem cell transplantation. This clonotype was found a few times. In TCRdb, the RT-PCR reads were re-called with MiXCR into one record per CDR3 protein. The sample records approximately 150,000 distinct CDR3 sequences, approximately 25% being singletons. The CDR3 length is 14 residues. Looked up from germline, CDR1 is SQVTM and CDR2 is ANQGSEA. Trimming shortened V by 4 bases and J by 2 bases, and 15 bases separated the two germline ends. The TCR originated in a human donor who was either an allogeneic HSCT recipient or a stem cell or donor lymphocyte infusion donor (not recorded which). It is not recorded whose cells these are; they may come from a transplant donor. The specimen was blood, either unsorted or a sorted T cell fraction (not recorded which). The gene calls are TRBV29-1 and TRBJ2-7; D is unresolved. DNA for the CDR3: TGCAGCGTTGTCTTGGGGTGGACCCCCTACGAGCAGTACTTC. Its translation is CSVVLGWTPYEQYF.